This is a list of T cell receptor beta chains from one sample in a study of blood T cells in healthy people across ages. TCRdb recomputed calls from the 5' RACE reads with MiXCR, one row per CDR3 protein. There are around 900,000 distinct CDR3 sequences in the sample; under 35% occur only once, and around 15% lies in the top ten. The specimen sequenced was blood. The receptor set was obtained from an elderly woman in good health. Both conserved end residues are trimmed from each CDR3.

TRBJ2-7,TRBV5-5,ASSPGQSPNYEQY
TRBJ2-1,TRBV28,ASSPPAEILPETQF
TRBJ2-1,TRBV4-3,ASSQDAAGWTEQF
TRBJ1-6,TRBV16,ASSQSRVSPLH
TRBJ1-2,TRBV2,ASIRGQVNYGYT
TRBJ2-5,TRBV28,ASSLVATVTPRVTQY
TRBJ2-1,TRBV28,ASGTGTVNDEQF
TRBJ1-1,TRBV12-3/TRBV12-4,ASSRDRAGTEAF
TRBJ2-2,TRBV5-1,ASSPGQAGGELF
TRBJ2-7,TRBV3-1,ASSQAGQEET
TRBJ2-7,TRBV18,ASSRSGGALTYEQY
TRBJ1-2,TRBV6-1,ASSELGGAGDGYT
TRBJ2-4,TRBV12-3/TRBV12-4,TSSLSGQRTAKNIQY
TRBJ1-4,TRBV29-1,SAGHATNEKLF
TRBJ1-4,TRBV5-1,ASSPGTGATNEKLF
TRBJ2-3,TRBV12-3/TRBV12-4,ASSLPGGGDTQY
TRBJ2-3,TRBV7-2,ASSLGPQGVGDTQY
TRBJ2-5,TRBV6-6,ASSSPGGKETKY
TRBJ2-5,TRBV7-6,ASSLVLAAAQETQY
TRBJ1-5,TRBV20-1,SAHRGQINQPQH
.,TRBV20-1,SARDGGQGVAYEQY
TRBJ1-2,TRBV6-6,ASSYRGARGRDGYT
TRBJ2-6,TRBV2,ASSDQGLSGANVLT
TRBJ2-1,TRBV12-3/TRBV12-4,ASSYSLAYNEQF
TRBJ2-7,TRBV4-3,ASSPTGDRLAEQY
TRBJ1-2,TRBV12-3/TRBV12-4,ASSLAPGQGRYGYT
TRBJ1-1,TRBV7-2,ASSPGRISGFTEAF
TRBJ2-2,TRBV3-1,ASSHRRNTGELF
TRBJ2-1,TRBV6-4,ARALAGGSGNEQF
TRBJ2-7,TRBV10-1,ANSDEDRVSHEQY
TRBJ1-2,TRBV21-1,ASSSGGHSSNYGYT
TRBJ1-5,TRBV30,AFSGQINQPQH
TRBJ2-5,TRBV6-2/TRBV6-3,ASSYRVGAATNNERY
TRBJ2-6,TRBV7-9,ASSLRPGFSGANVLT
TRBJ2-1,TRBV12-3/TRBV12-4,ASSFSGGGMF
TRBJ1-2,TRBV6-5,ASSYSGPYGYT
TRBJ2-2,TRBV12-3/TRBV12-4,ASSPAGQWVGELF
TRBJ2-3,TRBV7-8,ASSWRTGGRDTQY
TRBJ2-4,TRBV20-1,SARGDSLRGIQY
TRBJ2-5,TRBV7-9,ASSLNTGLQETQY
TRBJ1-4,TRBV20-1,SASVAGGPATNEKLF
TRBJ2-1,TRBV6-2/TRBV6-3,ASTFSGGNNEQF
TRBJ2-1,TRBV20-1,SALAGGNEQF
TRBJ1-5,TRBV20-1,SARSHLEGYSNQPQH
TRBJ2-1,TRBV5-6,ASSFGGGPREQF
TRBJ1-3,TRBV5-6,ASSSTDRVDGNTIY
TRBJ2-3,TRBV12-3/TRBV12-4,ASSFGASGGFRDTQY
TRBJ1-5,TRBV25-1,ASSDYNGVDQPQH
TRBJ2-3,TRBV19,ASSPTDRGGTDTQY
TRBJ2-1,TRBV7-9,ASSTTGRTSGAHYNEQF
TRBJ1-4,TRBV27,ASSSAPGATRDLPKRSEKLF
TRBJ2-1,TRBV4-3,ASSQGLAAALGSYNEQF
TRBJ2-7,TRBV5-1,ASSFELKPYEQY
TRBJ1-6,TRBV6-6,ASSTDSYSPLH
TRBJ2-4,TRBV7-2,ASSWTAGGRLAPDIQY